Each of the 21 T cell receptor beta chains below was sequenced from the same sample in a study of T-cell reconstitution after alpha-beta-depleted transplantation in children. Unique molecular identifiers featured in how the TCRbeta library was prepared. From the PCR reads, TCRdb called clonotypes with MiXCR, one entry per CDR3 protein. This sample has about 830,000 distinct CDR3 sequences, with approximately 15% found just once. This material consisted of PBMCs, mostly from graft donor cells, taken 360 days after TCRalphabeta/CD19-depleted stem cell transplant. These receptors were collected from a male patient between 10 and 17 years old who had a stem cell transplant for acute lymphoblastic leukemia, so the T cells may come from the graft donor.

This rearrangement joins TRBV2 to TRBJ2-1; 13 bases line up with TRBD2. V dropped 4 bases and J dropped 7; count of bases not matched to a gene: 10. This CDR3 region has 17 residues. Germline CDR1 reads SNHLY; CDR2 reads FYNNEI. The CDR3 protein is CASSAAGLAGEYNEQFF. The CDR3 bases are TGTGCCAGCAGTGCGGCAGGACTAGCGGGAGAGTATAATGAGCAGTTCTTC.

This clonotype was seen ten or more times. The chain is built from TRBV12-3 or TRBV12-4 and TRBJ2-6; unclear D gene. The CDR3 runs 14 residues. V was clipped by 3 bases and J by 0 bases, with 3 bases between them. The CDR3 DNA sequence: TGTGCCAGCAGTTTTTTCTCTGGGGCCAACGTCCTGACTTTC. Residues: CASSFFSGANVLTF.

This clonotype was found a few times. The chain is built from TRBV3-1 and TRBJ2-3; 13 bases are a match to TRBD2. The V segment lost 0 bases and the J segment 5 bases; nucleotides outside the gene matches: 14. This CDR3 region has 20 residues. CDR1 and CDR2 (germline): LGHDT, YNNKEL (reference sequence). This CDR3 is CASSQDWRTSGRAVQDTQYF. CDR3 nucleotide sequence: TGTGCCAGCAGCCAAGATTGGAGAACTAGCGGGAGGGCCGTACAAGATACGCAGTATTTT.

The CDR3 loop reads CASSLIGDSYNEQFF. The DNA for the CDR3 is TGTGCCAGCAGCTTAATCGGGGACAGCTACAATGAGCAGTTCTTC. This chain uses TRBV7-3 with TRBJ2-1; 7 bases line up with TRBD1. CDR1 SGHTA and CDR2 FQGTGA come from the germline V gene. The J segment lost 3 bases and the V segment lost 1 base, leaving 3 bases of the junction unmatched. This CDR3 region has 15 residues.

This clonotype came up a few times. This rearrangement joins TRBV3-1 to TRBJ2-6, with TRBD1 matching over 8 bases. This CDR3 contains 18 residues. Germline loops: CDR1 LGHDT, CDR2 YNNKEL (reference sequence). V shed 4 bases, J shed 4 bases, and the junction held 12 bases outside the gene matches. The CDR3 reads CASSPRTGLLAGANVLTF. The CDR3 DNA is TGTGCCAGCAGCCCCCGGACAGGGCTTCTCGCCGGGGCCAACGTCCTGACTTTC.

The chain is built from TRBV12-3 or TRBV12-4 and TRBJ1-5; no definite D call. This CDR3 comprises 16 residues. The V end was cut by 3 bases, the J end by 0 bases, with 12 bases between. Here the CDR3 DNA reads TGTGCCAGCAGTTTTAGGCAGGCCATTAGCAATCAGCCCCAGCATTTT. Its translation: CASSFRQAISNQPQHF.

The chain has TRBV6-5 and TRBJ2-7; TRBD1 agrees at 9 bases. The CDR3 covers 15 residues. Germline loops: CDR1 MNHEY, CDR2 SVGAGI. V shed 2 bases, J shed 5 bases, and the junction held 7 bases outside the gene matches. The CDR3 DNA reads TGTGCCAGCAGTTACCCGGGACAGGGCAACCACGAGCAGTACTTC. Protein product: CASSYPGQGNHEQYF.

The V call is TRBV11-2, the J call TRBJ2-4, with D perhaps TRBD1 or TRBD2 (5 bases each). V was cut by 9 bases and J by 2 bases, with 20 bases left in between. This CDR3 has 16 residues. Germline-derived CDR1 and CDR2 are SGHAT and FQNNGV. CDR3 in amino acids: CASEARDAHTKNIQYF. The DNA for the CDR3 is TGTGCCAGTGAGGCCCGGGACGCTCATACCAAAAACATTCAGTACTTC.

This clonotype turned up a few times. The CDR3 loop reads CASSYSSGVSYEQYF. In DNA, the CDR3 is TGTGCCAGCAGTTACTCTTCGGGTGTCTCCTACGAGCAGTACTTC. V usage is TRBV6-2 or TRBV6-3 and J usage is TRBJ2-7; no clear D gene. Germline loops: CDR1 MNHEY, CDR2 SVGEGT. The CDR3 is 15 amino acids. V dropped 0 bases and J dropped 0 bases, with 9 bases sitting between them.

The genes are TRBV7-7 and TRBJ2-5; TRBD2 matches at 7 bases. The CDR3 has 14 residues. CDR1 is SSHAT and CDR2 is FNYEAQ in the germline V gene (reference sequence). J gave up 3 bases and V 3 bases, and 4 bases lay outside the gene matches. The CDR3 loop is CASSFGGGEETQYF. In nucleotides, the CDR3 is TGTGCCAGCAGCTTTGGGGGGGGAGAAGAGACCCAGTACTTC.

This clonotype turned up a few times. The gene calls are TRBV27 and TRBJ1-6, with TRBD1 as a possible D gene (6 bases). The length of the CDR3 is 16 residues. Germline values: CDR1 MNHEY, CDR2 SMNVEV (reference sequence). V lost 0 bases, J lost 8 bases, and 14 bases lay in between. The CDR3 DNA is TGTGCCAGCAGTTTATCGTGGGGGGCCCGGGATTCACCCCTCCACTTT. Protein product: CASSLSWGARDSPLHF.

The rearrangement uses TRBV10-3 and TRBJ2-7; 7 nucleotides agree with TRBD1. V lost 6 bases and J lost 2; bases outside the gene matches: 1. Germline-derived CDR1 and CDR2 are ENHRY and SYGVKD. The CDR3 runs 12 residues. CDR3 DNA: TGTGCCATCAGCGGGACAGCCTACGAGCAGTACTTC. It codes for CAISGTAYEQYF.

Notes on this clonotype: This may be a read error: a much more frequent sequence differs by one nucleotide. The rearrangement uses TRBV5-1 and TRBJ1-1, with D unresolved. CDR1 and CDR2 (germline): SGHRS, YFSETQ. The CDR3 extends over 13 amino acids. Trimming pared 0 bases from V and 3 bases from J, leaving 6 bases between. CDR3 protein: CASSLDKHTEAFF. CDR3 DNA: TGCGCCAGCAGCTTGGACAAACACACTGAAGCTTTCTTT.

The J gene is TRBJ1-5, the V gene TRBV10-3; 7 bases line up with TRBD1. CDR3 length: 14 residues. Losses at the gene ends were 8 bases for V and 2 bases for J; bases not matched to a gene: 6. Per the germline V gene, CDR1 is ENHRY and CDR2 is SYGVKD. For the CDR3, the DNA is TGTGCCATCTCGACAGGGAAGGGCAATCAGCCCCAGCATTTT. Residues: CAISTGKGNQPQHF.

This clonotype appeared a few times. The V and J genes are TRBV18 and TRBJ2-4; 7 positions match TRBD1. Unmatched junction bases numbered 8, after V lost 4 bases and J lost 2 bases. The CDR3 consists of 16 residues. The germline gives CDR1 KGHSH, CDR2 LQKENI. The CDR3 region is CASSRLEGGPKNIQYF. The CDR3 DNA sequence: TGTGCCAGCTCACGCCTGGAAGGGGGCCCCAAAAACATTCAGTACTTC.

The chain links TRBV12-3 or TRBV12-4 to TRBJ2-1, with TRBD2 matching over 9 bases. Trimming removed 6 bases from V and 9 bases from J; junction bases left unmatched: 12. This CDR3 region has 15 residues. The CDR3 nucleotides read TGTGCCAGCAGCCAACTAGCGGGCCATTTGGGTGAGCAGTTCTTC. Translation: CASSQLAGHLGEQFF.

This clonotype was observed many times. The chain carries TRBV12-3 or TRBV12-4 and TRBJ2-1; 7 nucleotides agree with TRBD2. Trimming at V came to 4 bases and at J to 5 bases, leaving 5 bases not matched to a gene. The CDR3 consists of 14 residues. CDR3 protein: CASSWRGSDNEQFF. DNA of the CDR3: TGTGCCAGCAGTTGGCGCGGGAGTGACAATGAGCAGTTCTTC.

V and J are TRBV12-3 or TRBV12-4 and TRBJ2-4, with 7 bases matching TRBD2. V lost 5 bases, J lost 8 bases, and 9 bases stayed unmatched. This CDR3 comprises 14 residues. CDR3 bases: TGTGCCAGCAGTCCTGTGGGGGGGGGTGACATTCAGTACTTC. The encoded protein is CASSPVGGGDIQYF.

This clonotype has only a few counts. The rearrangement links TRBV7-9 to TRBJ1-2; D is uncertain. V was shortened by 1 base and J by 4 bases, with 10 bases between the two germline ends. The CDR3 has 14 amino acids. CDR1 is SEHNR and CDR2 is FQNEAQ in the germline V gene (reference sequence). CDR3 sequence reads: CASSLGGSGYGYTF. The CDR3, as DNA: TGTGCCAGCAGCTTAGGAGGGTCGGGCTATGGCTACACCTTC.

This clonotype occurred many times. This chain joins TRBV3-1 and TRBJ1-1, with TRBD1 matching 7 bases. V trimming: 0 bases; J trimming: 2 bases; junction bases outside the gene matches: 15. The CDR3 length is 19 residues. CDR1 is LGHDT and CDR2 is YNNKEL in the germline V gene (reference sequence). The CDR3 here is CASSQDMLNLGQQNTEAFF. DNA for the CDR3: TGTGCCAGCAGCCAAGATATGCTAAACTTGGGACAGCAAAACACTGAAGCTTTCTTT. Variable domain in full (rest from reference TRBV3-1 and TRBJ1-1): DTAVSQTPKYLVTQMGNDKSIKCEQNLGHDTMYWYKQDSKKFLKIMFSYNNKELIINETVPNRFSPKSPDKAHLNLHINSLELGDSAVYFCASSQDMLNLGQQNTEAFFGQGTRLTVV.

This clonotype was detected only a few times. The chain employs TRBV12-3 or TRBV12-4 and TRBJ1-4; no clear D. V shed 4 bases and J shed 10 bases, with 13 bases lying between them. The CDR3 has 13 amino acids. The DNA of the CDR3 is TGTGCCAGCAGTTCTCGGTTCGCTGGAAAACTGTTTTTT. Translation gives CASSSRFAGKLFF.